This record looks at one TCR beta chain sequence and its context. Its target is not known. At one end the junction does not follow the germline gene, possibly because of a read error. By quantitative 5'-RACE with molecular barcodes, the TCR beta libraries were made. Via MiXCR, TCRdb re-called the 5' RACE reads, giving one row per CDR3 protein. The data contain a few hundred thousand distinct CDR3 sequences, 20% to 25% of them singletons. CDR3 length equals 16 residues. Germline values: CDR1 MDHEN, CDR2 SYDVKM. These data originate in a study of CD8 T cells in ankylosing spondylitis. General study results and limits: Ankylosing spondylitis blood seemed to carry a telltale TCR beta motif made of eight highly homologous variants.

V and J are TRBV28 and TRBJ2-7; D is perhaps TRBD1 or TRBD2 (6 bases each). Sequences were obtained from blood, either unsorted or a sorted T cell fraction (not recorded which). The receptor was isolated from a male donor with ankylosing spondylitis. The CDR3, as DNA: TGTGCCAGCAGGGCACTCGGGGGCGCTTGGTCCTCCGAGCAGTACTTC. Translating gives CASRALGGAWSSEQYF.